These 21 T cell receptor beta chains share one sample of origin, sequenced in a study of blood T cells in healthy people across ages. PCR was performed a second time for roughly 7 to 12 cycles using a sample-barcoded 5' primer and a J-beta primer mix. Each CDR3 protein gets one entry after TCRdb re-called the 5' RACE reads with MiXCR. Here the sample spans 1,500,000 or so distinct CDR3 sequences, 40% to 45% being singletons. The sequencing sample was made of blood. The receptors here all came from a woman between 18 and 29 years old in good health.

This clonotype was observed a handful of times. CDR3 coding DNA: TGTGCCATCAGTGAGGACAGGGGACCCTATGGCTACACCTTC. Translation: CAISEDRGPYGYTF. The gene calls are TRBV10-3 and TRBJ1-2; TRBD1 matches 8 bases. This CDR3 contains 14 residues. V lost 2 bases, J lost 4 bases, and 3 bases stayed unmatched. Germline CDR1 ENHRY, CDR2 SYGVKD.

The chain couples TRBV9 to TRBJ2-3; D is possibly TRBD2 (5 bases). Germline V CDR1 and CDR2: SGDLS, YYNGEE. This CDR3 is 15 amino acids long. V was shortened by 4 bases and J by 0 bases, with 12 bases between the two germline ends. The CDR3 coding sequence is TGTGCCAGCAGCCCGGGGAAGGTTAGCACAGATACGCAGTATTTT. This codes for CASSPGKVSTDTQYF.

The CDR3, as DNA: TGTGCCAGCAGGATGTGGGGTTCCTATGGCTACACCTTC. It codes for CASRMWGSYGYTF. V and J are TRBV7-9 and TRBJ1-2; no clear D. Deletions cut 6 bases from V and 4 bases from J, with 12 bases between. Germline assignment: CDR1 SEHNR and CDR2 FQNEAQ (reference sequence). CDR3 length: 13 amino acids. Looking up the rest from reference TRBV7-9 and TRBJ1-2 gives the full variable domain: DTGVSQNPRHKITKRGQNVTFRCDPISEHNRLYWYRQTLGQGPEFLTYFQNEAQLEKSRLLSDRFSAERPKGSFSTLEIQRTEQGDSAMYLCASRMWGSYGYTFGSGTRLTVV.

This clonotype was detected only a few times. The chain is built from TRBV11-2 and TRBJ2-1; tentative D call: TRBD2 (7 bases). CDR3 length equals 15 residues. Germline V gene sequence: CDR1 SGHAT, CDR2 FQNNGV. Trimming cost V 5 bases and J 4 bases, with 15 bases left between them. The CDR3 coding sequence is TGTGCCAGCAGCCCTCGAGGGGGGGCGTACAATGAGCAGTTCTTC. As protein: CASSPRGGAYNEQFF. Supplemented by reference TRBV11-2 and TRBJ2-1, the full variable domain reads EAGVAQSPRYKIIEKRQSVAFWCNPISGHATLYWYQQILGQGPKLLIQFQNNGVVDDSQLPKDRFSAERLKGVDSTLKIQPAKLEDSAVYLCASSPRGGAYNEQFFGPGTRLTVL.

In its sample, this clonotype was seen a few times. The genes are TRBV12-3 or TRBV12-4 and TRBJ1-6; no clear D. V lost 5 bases and J 0 bases, leaving 8 bases between the germline ends. The CDR3 covers 15 residues. CDR3 nucleotide sequence: TGTGCCAGCAGTATACTAAGCTCCTATAATTCACCCCTCCACTTT. Translation gives CASSILSSYNSPLHF.

Concerning this clonotype: This could be a read error, since a much larger clone is one nucleotide away. This chain uses TRBV7-2 with TRBJ2-3, with 9 bases aligning to TRBD1. Germline CDR1 and CDR2: SGHTA and FQGNSA. The CDR3 covers 15 residues. CDR3 DNA sequence: TGTGTCAGCAGCTCACAGGGGGCACGGACAGATACGCAGTATTTT. Translated: CVSSSQGARTDTQYF.

The chain joins TRBV6-1 to TRBJ2-5; weak D call: TRBD1 (5 bases). Germline CDR1 reads MNHNS; CDR2 reads SASEGT. CDR3 length: 15 residues. V was pared by 6 bases and J by 2 bases, with 16 bases between. CDR3 in DNA: TGTGCCAGCAGCCCATATTGGCAGGGACAAGAGACCCAGTACTTC. Its protein is CASSPYWQGQETQYF.

CDR3 amino acids: CASSVGASRRTDTQYF. The CDR3 coding sequence is TGTGCCAGCAGCGTAGGTGCTAGCAGGAGGACAGATACGCAGTATTTT. V usage is TRBV9 and J usage is TRBJ2-3; the D gene is possibly TRBD2 (5 bases). Germline assignment: CDR1 SGDLS and CDR2 YYNGEE. V was clipped by 0 bases and J by 3 bases, with 14 bases between them. This CDR3 comprises 16 residues.

The rearrangement links TRBV20-1 to TRBJ1-5, with D tentatively TRBD1 (6 bases). CDR1 and CDR2 from the germline V gene are DFQATT and SNEGSKA (reference sequence). The V and J ends lost 0 bases and 0 bases respectively, with 9 bases between them. The CDR3 extends over 15 amino acids. The CDR3: CSARDHRASNQPQHF. CDR3 coding DNA: TGCAGTGCTAGAGACCACAGGGCTAGCAATCAGCCCCAGCATTTT.

This chain connects TRBV5-1 to TRBJ1-5; a possible D gene is TRBD1 (6 bases). Germline V gene lookup returns CDR1 SGHRS and CDR2 YFSETQ. This CDR3 region has 15 residues. V lost 0 bases and J lost 6, with 13 bases in between. In DNA, the CDR3 is TGCGCCAGCAGCTTGGCCGGGGGGGCAGCTCAGCCCCAGCATTTT. Protein product: CASSLAGGAAQPQHF. Looking up the rest from reference TRBV5-1 and TRBJ1-5 gives the full variable domain: KAGVTQTPRYLIKTRGQQVTLSCSPISGHRSVSWYQQTPGQGLQFLFEYFSETQRNKGNFPGRFSGRQFSNSRSEMNVSTLELGDSALYLCASSLAGGAAQPQHFGDGTRLSIL.

The chain recombines TRBV20-1 with TRBJ1-1; D call uncertain. With 0 bases removed from V and 5 bases from J, the gap between germline ends came to 7 bases. Per the germline V gene, CDR1 is DFQATT and CDR2 is SNEGSKA (reference sequence). The CDR3 has 12 amino acids. The CDR3 protein is CSAREFSTEAFF. The CDR3 DNA sequence: TGCAGTGCTAGAGAGTTTAGTACTGAAGCTTTCTTT.

The genes are TRBV11-2 and TRBJ2-1; 7 bases fit TRBD2. Germline V gene data show CDR1 as SGHAT and CDR2 as FQNNGV. V lost 8 bases, J lost 0 bases, and 4 bases stayed unmatched. The CDR3 length is 14 residues. The CDR3, as DNA: TGTGCCAGCGCACGGACTAGCTCCTACAATGAGCAGTTCTTC. This codes for CASARTSSYNEQFF.

V is TRBV20-1 and J is TRBJ1-1; a possible D gene is TRBD1 (6 bases). The CDR3 sequence is 14 residues long. Trimming removed 4 bases at V and 6 bases at J, with 18 bases between. Germline lookup yields CDR1 DFQATT and CDR2 SNEGSKA (reference sequence). The DNA for the CDR3 is TGCAGTGCTACGAGAAACAGGGCCGTCCCTGAAGCTTTCTTT. Amino acid sequence: CSATRNRAVPEAFF.

V gene TRBV11-2 combines with J gene TRBJ2-5; D remains unclear. Germline lookup yields CDR1 SGHAT and CDR2 FQNNGV. Trimming removed 5 bases from V and 3 bases from J, with 16 bases in between. The CDR3 runs 15 residues. The CDR3 reads CASSPAEGIEETQYF. In nucleotides, the CDR3 is TGTGCCAGCAGCCCCGCGGAAGGAATAGAAGAGACCCAGTACTTC.

This chain joins TRBV5-1 and TRBJ1-2; 7 bases match TRBD1. The CDR3 has 15 residues. Germline trimming cut 4 bases from V and 2 bases from J; bases unmatched to any gene: 8. The germline V gene encodes CDR1 SGHRS and CDR2 YFSETQ. The CDR3 nucleotides read TGCGCCAGCAGCCTGGGGACAGCAGGCAACTATGGCTACACCTTC. It is translated as CASSLGTAGNYGYTF.

V usage is TRBV5-1 and J usage is TRBJ1-2, with D perhaps matching TRBD1 (6 bases). CDR1 SGHRS and CDR2 YFSETQ come from the germline V gene. The V and J ends lost 2 bases and 5 bases respectively, with 19 bases between them. The CDR3 has 16 residues. In nucleotides, the CDR3 is TGCGCCAGCAGCTTAAGTTCGGGGGGCGTGAGTTATGGCTACACCTTC. It specifies CASSLSSGGVSYGYTF.

In this sample, this clonotype turned up a few times. The rearrangement uses TRBV27 and TRBJ1-4, with TRBD1 matching over 11 bases. From germline, CDR1 is MNHEY and CDR2 SMNVEV (reference sequence). With V trimmed by 5 bases and J by 8 bases, 7 bases remained unmatched. This CDR3 is 15 amino acids long. CDR3 bases: TGTGCCAGCAGTGCCCTGGACAGGGGGCGGGAAAAACTGTTTTTT. Its translation is CASSALDRGREKLFF. The whole variable domain, remainder taken from reference TRBV27 and TRBJ1-4, is EAQVTQNPRYLITVTGKKLTVTCSQNMNHEYMSWYRQDPGLGLRQIYYSMNVEVTDKGDVPEGYKVSRKEKRNFPLILESPSPNQTSLYFCASSALDRGREKLFFGSGTQLSVL.

V usage is TRBV7-2 and J usage is TRBJ2-7; the match to TRBD2 covers 10 bases. Germline V lookup: CDR1 SGHTA, CDR2 FQGNSA. Germline trimming cut 6 bases from V and 5 bases from J; bases unmatched to any gene: 10. The CDR3 has 15 residues. For the CDR3, the DNA is TGTGCCAGCAGACTAAACCTCGGACTAGCGGACGAGCAGTACTTC. Its protein product is CASRLNLGLADEQYF.

This chain connects TRBV20-1 to TRBJ2-2; no firm D call. The CDR3 extends over 16 amino acids. The germline V gene encodes CDR1 DFQATT and CDR2 SNEGSKA (reference sequence). V was clipped by 5 bases and J by 1 base, with 17 bases between them. The CDR3 DNA reads TGCAGTGCTCCCCTCTGGAGTTTCCGGAACACCGGGGAGCTGTTTTTT. Translation gives CSAPLWSFRNTGELFF.

CDR3 sequence reads: CASSSEVHYEQYF. The CDR3 coding sequence is TGTGCCAGCAGCTCCGAAGTCCACTACGAGCAGTACTTC. V gene TRBV6-2 or TRBV6-3 combines with J gene TRBJ2-7; no clear D. V gave up 6 bases and J gave up 3 bases, with 12 bases separating them. Germline CDR1 MNHEY, CDR2 SVGEGT. The CDR3 totals 13 residues.

There are a few counts of this clonotype. The gene calls are TRBV12-3 or TRBV12-4 and TRBJ2-1; a possible D gene is TRBD1 (5 bases). The CDR3 is 13 amino acids. Trimming cost V 1 base and J 8 bases, with 9 bases left between them. CDR3 protein: CASSLVRADEQFF. The CDR3, as DNA: TGTGCCAGCAGTTTAGTCAGGGCGGATGAGCAGTTCTTC.